This T cell receptor (beta chain) was recorded in a study of blood T cell repertoires in COVID-19. Turning to the study itself: PBMCs, B-cell-depleted T cells, or T cells were the source of the cDNA or gDNA that made up the material.

Germline V gene sequence: CDR1 MNHNY, CDR2 SVGAGI (reference sequence). This CDR3 is built from 15 residues. V was shortened by 1 base and J by 1 base, with 11 bases between the two germline ends. In the study's own analysis: Estimated nucleated cell counts came from reference gene primer amplification. The protocol was immunoSEQ multiplex PCR, while the TCRdb copy is restricted to in-frame clones and leaves out a portion. For V, J and clone size, that table is used; D and trimming come from the DNA. The sample comprises approximately 70,000 clones, roughly 91% of which are singletons, and 15% to 20% rests with the top ten.

This sequence joins TRBV6-6 and TRBJ2-7; D may be TRBD1 (6 bases). Sequencing was performed on peripheral blood. This sequence was found in a human donor in a cohort sampled during active COVID-19. In DNA form, the CDR3 reads TGTGCCAGCAGTTACTTCACAGGGAGTTCCTACGAGCAGTACTTC. This encodes CASSYFTGSSYEQYF.